The 30 T cell receptor beta chains below all came from one sample that was sequenced in a study of blood T cell repertoires in COVID-19. Using immunoSEQ multiplex PCR, the repertoire was profiled, and TCRdb retains in-frame clones only, with some absent. The table records under 15,000 clones, around 78% of them present only once. The sample consisted of peripheral blood. These receptors came from a human donor in a cohort sampled during active COVID-19.

J is TRBJ2-3 and V is TRBV28; 13 positions agree with TRBD2. This CDR3 has 15 residues. The V gene's germline CDR1 is MDHEN and CDR2 SYDVKM. Trimming took 10 bases from V and 4 from J; bases not matched to a gene: 8. DNA for the CDR3: TGTGCCACCTTCTTACTAGCGGGGGGGGCAGATACGCAGTATTTT. This encodes CATFLLAGGADTQYF.

The chain carries TRBV10-3 and TRBJ2-5; tentative D call: TRBD1 (6 bases). The germline CDR1 and CDR2 sequences are ENHRY and SYGVKD. This CDR3 contains 13 residues. Trimming shortened V by 10 bases and J by 4 bases, and 16 bases separated the two germline ends. The CDR3 region has the DNA TGTGCCACCGGTGCTGGGGGCCGAGAGACCCAGTACTTC. Protein product: CATGAGGRETQYF.

The chain is built from TRBV10-3 and TRBJ2-2; 9 positions agree with TRBD1. The CDR3 loop spans 16 amino acids. Per germline, CDR1 ENHRY and CDR2 SYGVKD. The J segment lost 3 bases and the V segment lost 7 bases, leaving 9 bases of the junction unmatched. DNA of the CDR3: TGTGCCATCAAAGGGACCGGGACAGGGTACACCGGGGAGCTGTTTTTT. It is translated as CAIKGTGTGYTGELFF.

The chain uses TRBV6-5 and TRBJ1-6; TRBD1 is a possible D gene (5 bases). CDR1 is MNHEY, CDR2 SVGAGI, per germline. Deletions cut 2 bases from V and 6 bases from J, with 11 bases between. The CDR3 loop spans 15 amino acids. The CDR3 is CASSYEQALNSPLHF. The CDR3 DNA sequence: TGTGCCAGCAGTTACGAACAGGCCCTTAATTCACCCCTCCACTTT.

This clone was seen only once. The V call is TRBV6-5, the J call TRBJ1-5; weak D call: TRBD1 (5 bases). V was clipped by 6 bases and J by 6 bases, with 18 bases between them. The V gene's germline CDR1 is MNHEY and CDR2 SVGAGI. The CDR3 has 15 residues. CDR3 nucleotide sequence: TGTGCCAGCAGCCCCGCCGTGGGGCCAGGTCAGCCCCAGCATTTT. Its protein product is CASSPAVGPGQPQHF.

The table lists this clone with a count of one. The chain couples TRBV19 to TRBJ1-2, with 8 bases lining up with TRBD1. CDR3 length: 14 residues. J was trimmed by 4 bases and V by 5 bases; bases with no gene match: 6. Germline V gives CDR1 LNHDA, CDR2 SQIVND (reference sequence). The CDR3 DNA reads TGTGCCAGTAGTCCGACAGGGGTCACCTATGGCTACACCTTC. Its translation is CASSPTGVTYGYTF. Full variable domain (missing parts from reference TRBV19 and TRBJ1-2): DGGITQSPKYLFRKEGQNVTLSCEQNLNHDAMYWYRQDPGQGLRLIYYSQIVNDFQKGDIAEGYSVSREKKESFPLTVTSAQKNPTAFYLCASSPTGVTYGYTFGSGTRLTVV.

The chain links TRBV4-2 to TRBJ1-2; D is unclear. V gave up 0 bases and J gave up 4 bases, with 15 bases separating them. This CDR3 has 16 amino acids. Germline values: CDR1 LGHNA, CDR2 YNFKEQ. The CDR3, as DNA: TGTGCCAGCAGCCAAGATCTCATTACCCGGTCCTATGGCTACACCTTC. Its translation is CASSQDLITRSYGYTF.

CDR3 sequence: CASRRGQETQYF. In DNA, the CDR3 is TGCGCCAGCCGGAGGGGTCAAGAGACCCAGTACTTC. The chain uses TRBV10-2 and TRBJ2-5, with a weak D call TRBD2 (6 bases). V gave up 8 bases and J gave up 2 bases, with 9 bases separating them. The CDR3 is made up of 12 amino acids. Germline lookup yields CDR1 WSHSY and CDR2 SAAADI.

Only one count was recorded for this clone. The chain joins TRBV2 to TRBJ1-5; D may be TRBD1 (5 bases). The V end lost 2 bases, the J end lost 5 bases, and 10 bases lay between the germline ends. From germline, CDR1 is SNHLY and CDR2 FYNNEI. The CDR3 is 14 amino acids. CDR3: CASSEQGGDQPQHF. CDR3 nucleotides: TGTGCCAGCAGTGAACAGGGAGGGGATCAGCCCCAGCATTTT.

This clone was found a few times. The V gene is TRBV11-3, the J gene TRBJ2-6; 9 bases map to TRBD1. CDR3 size: 12 residues. V lost 1 base to trimming and J lost 15 bases; unmatched junction nucleotides: 1. CDR1 is SGHNT, CDR2 YENEEA, per germline. The CDR3 region is CASSLGTGDLTF. CDR3 DNA: TGTGCCAGCAGCTTAGGGACAGGGGACCTGACTTTC.

This clone is classed as medium-sized. V and J are TRBV7-2 and TRBJ1-4; 9 bases agree with TRBD1. The CDR3 length is 15 residues. Germline V gene data show CDR1 as SGHTA and CDR2 as FQGNSA. With 3 bases clipped from V and 8 bases from J, the junction kept 7 bases outside the gene matches. CDR3 nucleotides: TGTGCCAGCAGCTTCTCCGGGACAGGGCGAGAAAAACTGTTTTTT. As protein: CASSFSGTGREKLFF.

The CDR3 DNA reads as TGTGCCAGCAGCCCCTCGGGGGACGCACCCCAGCATTTT. It specifies CASSPSGDAPQHF. The chain joins TRBV7-9 to TRBJ1-5; TRBD1 is a possible D gene (5 bases). V gave up 5 bases and J gave up 10 bases, with 15 bases separating them. Germline V gives CDR1 SEHNR, CDR2 FQNEAQ (reference sequence). The CDR3 length is 13 residues.

There are a few counts of this clone. The chain has TRBV9 and TRBJ2-2, with D perhaps matching TRBD1 (5 bases). Germline V gene lookup returns CDR1 SGDLS and CDR2 YYNGEE. The length of the CDR3 is 14 residues. Trimming took 0 bases from V and 3 from J, leaving 6 bases between them. CDR3 residues: CASSVVGHTGELFF. CDR3 nucleotide sequence: TGTGCCAGCAGCGTAGTGGGGCACACCGGGGAGCTGTTTTTT.

V usage is TRBV28 and J usage is TRBJ1-1, with D unclear. V lost 6 bases, J lost 3 bases, and 8 bases lay in between. The CDR3 extends over 12 amino acids. Germline CDR1 is MDHEN and CDR2 is SYDVKM. The CDR3 reads CASREGDTEAFF. The DNA for the CDR3 is TGTGCCAGCAGGGAAGGAGACACTGAAGCTTTCTTT.

The table lists this clone with a few counts. The rearrangement joins TRBV30 to TRBJ2-5, with 9 bases aligning to TRBD1. This CDR3 spans 14 amino acids. V dropped 3 bases and J dropped 7; count of bases not matched to a gene: 9. Germline V gene lookup returns CDR1 GTSNPN and CDR2 SVGIG (reference sequence). The CDR3 protein is CAWSRGQGIGTQYF. Written as DNA, the CDR3 is TGTGCCTGGAGCCGCGGACAGGGGATAGGGACCCAGTACTTC.

The chain is built from TRBV15 and TRBJ1-2; tentative D call: TRBD1 (5 bases). The CDR3 sequence is 13 residues long. Germline CDR1 LNHNV, CDR2 YYDKDF (reference sequence). The ends were cut back, 0 bases at V and 7 bases at J, with 9 bases in the middle. The CDR3: CATSRDRTSGYTF. CDR3 nucleotide sequence: TGTGCCACCAGCAGAGACAGGACATCTGGCTACACCTTC.

V gene TRBV9 combines with J gene TRBJ2-1; 10 nucleotides agree with TRBD2. The CDR3 runs to 16 residues. Germline assignment: CDR1 SGDLS and CDR2 YYNGEE. V lost 1 base and J lost 0; bases outside the gene matches: 1. CDR3 DNA: TGTGCCAGCAGCGTACTAGCGGGGGCCTCCTACAATGAGCAGTTCTTC. Its protein product is CASSVLAGASYNEQFF.

The gene calls are TRBV11-2 and TRBJ1-1, with 11 bases identical to TRBD1. The CDR3 length is 16 residues. J was trimmed by 3 bases and V by 3 bases; bases with no gene match: 6. The V gene's germline CDR1 is SGHAT and CDR2 FQNNGV. This CDR3 is CASSFRLGQGDTEAFF. CDR3 in DNA: TGTGCCAGCAGCTTTCGCCTGGGACAGGGGGACACTGAAGCTTTCTTT.

CDR3 region: CASSPAGSRANTEAFF. The DNA of the CDR3 is TGTGCCAGTAGTCCCGCGGGTAGTCGGGCGAACACTGAAGCTTTCTTT. J is TRBJ1-1 and V is TRBV19; D unresolved. Germline V lookup: CDR1 LNHDA, CDR2 SQIVND (reference sequence). V was cut by 5 bases and J by 1 base, with 17 bases left in between. The CDR3 sequence is 16 residues long.

The chain combines TRBV19 with TRBJ2-1; the D is unclear. The CDR3 consists of 16 residues. The germline gives CDR1 LNHDA, CDR2 SQIVND (reference sequence). V was pared by 1 base and J by 0 bases, with 10 bases between. This chain's CDR3 is CASSIAGSSSYNEQFF. The CDR3 DNA reads TGTGCCAGTAGTATAGCGGGTTCCAGCTCCTACAATGAGCAGTTCTTC.

This clone showed up just a few times. The J gene is TRBJ2-1, the V gene TRBV2; the match to TRBD2 covers 13 bases. The CDR3 runs to 16 residues. The junction had 4 bases not matched to a gene; V was cut back by 6 bases and J by 2 bases. CDR1 SNHLY and CDR2 FYNNEI come from the germline V gene. For the CDR3, the DNA is TGTGCCAGCAGCGCACTAGCGGGGGGGCCCTACAATGAGCAGTTCTTC. Encoded protein: CASSALAGGPYNEQFF.

This chain connects TRBV7-9 to TRBJ1-5; the D is unclear. Germline V lookup: CDR1 SEHNR, CDR2 FQNEAQ (reference sequence). Trimming shortened V by 5 bases and J by 0 bases, and 11 bases separated the two germline ends. This CDR3 has 15 residues. CDR3 protein: CASSDGLYSNQPQHF. As DNA, the CDR3 is TGTGCCAGCAGCGACGGACTGTATAGCAATCAGCCCCAGCATTTT.

The gene calls are TRBV4-3 and TRBJ1-1; TRBD1 matches 8 bases. V lost 1 base to trimming and J lost 10 bases; unmatched junction nucleotides: 17. CDR3 size: 17 residues. Per germline, CDR1 LGHNA and CDR2 YSLEER. In nucleotides, the CDR3 is TGCGCCAGCAGCCAAGTACGGGTTGGGGCCAGGGGGCAAGGAGCTTTCTTT. This translates into CASSQVRVGARGQGAFF.

This chain uses TRBV9 with TRBJ2-3; 9 nucleotides match TRBD2. The CDR3 has 15 residues. J lost 1 base, V lost 0 bases, and 0 bases had no gene match. Germline assignment: CDR1 SGDLS and CDR2 YYNGEE. The CDR3 sequence: CASSVVAGGTDTQYF. CDR3 DNA sequence: TGTGCCAGCAGCGTAGTAGCGGGGGGCACAGATACGCAGTATTTT.

V gene TRBV6-6 combines with J gene TRBJ2-5; D is uncertain. Trimming cost V 3 bases and J 7 bases, with 9 bases left between them. The V gene's germline CDR1 is MNHNY and CDR2 SVGAGI (reference sequence). The CDR3 has 12 residues. The CDR3 region is CASSYSPRTQYF. For the CDR3, the DNA is TGTGCCAGCAGTTATTCACCCAGGACCCAGTACTTC.

This clone was counted only a few times. V usage is TRBV9 and J usage is TRBJ1-6, with a tentative D call TRBD1 (6 bases). The V gene lost 3 bases and the J gene lost 7 bases, with 14 bases spanning the gap. The CDR3 contains 15 residues. Germline V CDR1 and CDR2: SGDLS, YYNGEE. CDR3 sequence reads: CASSEYRDTNSPLHF. CDR3 coding DNA: TGTGCCAGCAGCGAATACCGGGACACCAATTCACCCCTCCACTTT.

This rearrangement joins TRBV6-5 to TRBJ1-1; the D is unclear. V gave up 7 bases and J gave up 6 bases, with 18 bases separating them. The CDR3 sequence is 14 residues long. The germline CDR1 and CDR2 sequences are MNHEY and SVGAGI. CDR3 bases: TGTGCCAGCACCTGGACGAGTAGCGGGCCTGAAGCTTTCTTT. This codes for CASTWTSSGPEAFF.

The chain has TRBV5-4 and TRBJ1-2, with D perhaps TRBD1 (5 bases). Germline-derived CDR1 and CDR2 are SGHNT and YYREEE (reference sequence). This CDR3 has 13 residues. The germline V and J ends were trimmed by 9 bases and 1 base, with 13 bases remaining between them. The CDR3 nucleotides read TGTGCCAAGTCGACAGACTTTAACTATGGCTACACCTTC. It codes for CAKSTDFNYGYTF. The full variable domain, with the rest looked up from reference TRBV5-4 and TRBJ1-2, is ETGVTQSPTHLIKTRGQQVTLRCSSQSGHNTVSWYQQALGQGPQFIFQYYREEENGRGNFPPRFSGLQFPNYSSELNVNALELDDSALYLCAKSTDFNYGYTFGSGTRLTVV.

V is TRBV5-6 and J is TRBJ1-1; the D is unclear. Trimming left V 2 bases short and J 0 bases short, with 8 bases between. CDR1 SGHDT and CDR2 YYEEEE come from the germline V gene. CDR3 length equals 14 residues. The CDR3 DNA reads as TGTGCCAGCAGCTTCGGGTTTCTGAACACTGAAGCTTTCTTT. Translated, it gives CASSFGFLNTEAFF.

V is TRBV18 and J is TRBJ2-3; TRBD2 aligns across 8 bases. Germline V gene data show CDR1 as KGHSH and CDR2 as LQKENI. With V trimmed by 3 bases and J by 3 bases, 5 bases remained unmatched. This CDR3 spans 15 amino acids. The CDR3 DNA reads TGTGCCAGCTCACCGCGGGGGGCTCGGACAGATACGCAGTATTTT. This encodes CASSPRGARTDTQYF.